One sample yielded the 10 T cell receptor beta chains listed below, sequenced in a study of T-cell reconstitution after alpha-beta-depleted transplantation in children. Unique molecular identifiers were incorporated into the prepared TCRbeta library. TCRdb reanalysed the PCR reads using MiXCR and keeps one entry per CDR3 protein. The sample gives 83,000 or so distinct CDR3 sequences, 6.5% to 8.5% of which show up once; roughly 7% is in the top ten. The specimen was PBMCs from the stem cell graft donor, collected from the stem cell graft. These receptors were collected from a human donor who donated a stem cell graft to a child with congenital amegakaryocytic thrombocytopenia.

Many counts were recorded for this clonotype. The J gene is TRBJ2-5, the V gene TRBV28; 9 nucleotides align to TRBD1. Germline V gives CDR1 MDHEN, CDR2 SYDVKM. V trimming: 5 bases; J trimming: 2 bases; junction bases outside the gene matches: 12. This CDR3 is 17 amino acids long. This CDR3 is CASSPGQGTRVQETQYF. CDR3 sequence (DNA): TGTGCCAGCAGTCCCGGACAGGGGACGAGGGTGCAAGAGACCCAGTACTTC.

This clonotype occurred many times. V usage is TRBV20-1 and J usage is TRBJ1-5; D is unresolved. The germline V and J ends were trimmed by 0 bases and 0 bases, with 21 bases remaining between them. The CDR3 runs 19 residues. Germline V gene sequence: CDR1 DFQATT, CDR2 SNEGSKA (reference sequence). CDR3 residues: CSARDVAAVSYYSNQPQHF. CDR3 bases: TGCAGTGCTAGAGATGTGGCAGCCGTCTCCTATTATAGCAATCAGCCCCAGCATTTT.

In its sample, this clonotype was seen many times. The CDR3 spells CASRFGGYGYTF. CDR3 coding DNA: TGTGCCAGCAGATTCGGCGGATATGGCTACACCTTC. The gene calls are TRBV7-9 and TRBJ1-2; D unclear. CDR1 is SEHNR, CDR2 FQNEAQ, per germline (reference sequence). V was cut by 6 bases and J by 5 bases, with 10 bases left in between. This CDR3 spans 12 amino acids.

This clonotype was found many times. This chain uses TRBV7-2 with TRBJ2-2; no definite D call. Germline V gene sequence: CDR1 SGHTA, CDR2 FQGNSA. V was clipped by 5 bases and J by 5 bases, with 12 bases between them. This CDR3 has 14 residues. The CDR3 is CASSPAIGTGELFF. CDR3 DNA: TGTGCCAGCAGCCCTGCTATTGGGACCGGGGAGCTGTTTTTT.

The sample holds many counts of this clonotype. This chain joins TRBV6-1 and TRBJ2-6; unclear D gene. This CDR3 region has 14 residues. Germline CDR1 and CDR2: MNHNS and SASEGT. V gave up 4 bases and J gave up 0 bases, with 4 bases separating them. CDR3 in amino acids: CASSAASGANVLTF. CDR3 sequence (DNA): TGTGCCAGCAGTGCCGCCTCTGGGGCCAACGTCCTGACTTTC.

At least ten counts were recorded for this clonotype. The gene calls are TRBV6-1 and TRBJ1-1; D gene unclear. The germline V and J ends were trimmed by 5 bases and 1 base, with 14 bases remaining between them. Germline values: CDR1 MNHNS, CDR2 SASEGT. CDR3 length: 15 amino acids. CDR3 region: CASSRNGKGNTEAFF. The DNA of the CDR3 is TGTGCCAGCAGTCGAAACGGGAAGGGGAACACTGAAGCTTTCTTT.

As concerns this clonotype: A junction end diverges from the germline sequence, so it may reflect a read error. The chain joins TRBV5-6 to TRBJ2-1, with D tentatively TRBD1 (5 bases). CDR3 length equals 12 residues. Germline V gives CDR1 SGHDT, CDR2 YYEEEE. CDR3 in DNA: TGTGCCAGCAGCTCCCCGGACAATGGGCAGTTCTTC. Its protein product is CASSSPDNGQFF.

At least ten counts were recorded for this clonotype. This chain uses TRBV7-8 with TRBJ1-1; D is unresolved. In germline, CDR1 is SGHVS, CDR2 FQNEAQ. This CDR3 is 14 amino acids long. With 2 bases removed from V and 4 bases from J, the gap between germline ends came to 11 bases. The chain's CDR3 is CASSLSHGGTEAFF. CDR3 DNA: TGTGCCAGCAGCTTAAGTCACGGAGGCACTGAAGCTTTCTTT.

This clonotype was counted at least ten times. CDR3 in amino acids: CASSLVRGDSNQPQHF. The CDR3, as DNA: TGTGCCAGCAGCTTAGTTCGAGGGGATAGCAATCAGCCCCAGCATTTT. The chain joins TRBV7-2 to TRBJ1-5; D may be TRBD1 (5 bases). CDR1 and CDR2 (germline): SGHTA, FQGNSA. The CDR3 consists of 16 residues. V was shortened by 1 base and J by 0 bases, with 10 bases between the two germline ends.

At least ten counts were recorded for this clonotype. This sequence joins TRBV27 and TRBJ2-2, with 9 bases lining up with TRBD1. The V and J ends lost 1 base and 4 bases, in that order; junction bases with no gene match: 4. Germline assignment: CDR1 MNHEY and CDR2 SMNVEV (reference sequence). The CDR3 sequence is 16 residues long. The CDR3 DNA reads TGTGCCAGCAGTTTATTTTTGACAGGGGGCACCGGGGAGCTGTTTTTT. This encodes CASSLFLTGGTGELFF.